Below are 29 T cell receptor beta chains sequenced from a single sample in a study of OX40 agonist ivuxolimab in advanced cancers. TCRdb keeps only in-frame clones here, not all; method: immunoSEQ multiplex PCR. The repertoire holds around 62,000 clones, with roughly 76% as singletons. The material sequenced was CD4+ or CD8+ T cells sorted from blood, taken in a trial of the OX40 agonist ivuxolimab. All receptors come from an adult with an advanced solid tumor such as melanoma, head and neck, liver or kidney cancer.

The CDR3 nucleotides read TGTGCCAGCAGTGAAGCGCTCGGGGGGTATCGGCGACCCCTCCACTTT. This translates into CASSEALGGYRRPLHF. The rearrangement joins TRBV6-1 to TRBJ1-6; D is perhaps TRBD1 (5 bases). V lost 0 bases to trimming and J lost 12 bases, with 18 bases between them. Germline-derived CDR1 and CDR2 are MNHNS and SASEGT. The CDR3 totals 16 residues.

A single count supports this clone. This chain uses TRBV5-1 with TRBJ1-2, with 8 bases lining up with TRBD1. The CDR3 is made up of 14 amino acids. J gave up 4 bases and V 3 bases, and 5 bases lay outside the gene matches. Per germline, CDR1 SGHRS and CDR2 YFSETQ. The CDR3 loop is CASSSTGDGYGYTF. The CDR3, as DNA: TGCGCCAGCAGCTCGACAGGGGACGGCTATGGCTACACCTTC.

V is TRBV28 and J is TRBJ1-4; D is undetermined. The germline V and J ends were trimmed by 3 bases and 16 bases, with 15 bases remaining between them. The CDR3 consists of 12 residues. Germline values: CDR1 MDHEN, CDR2 SYDVKM. CDR3: CASSLQRQRQFF. The CDR3 DNA sequence: TGTGCCAGCAGTTTGCAAAGGCAGAGGCAGTTTTTT.

This clone was observed a few times. The rearrangement links TRBV5-1 to TRBJ1-4, with TRBD1 identical over 8 bases. CDR3 size: 14 residues. Looked up from germline, CDR1 is SGHRS and CDR2 is YFSETQ. V was clipped by 5 bases and J by 0 bases; unmatched bases: 0. DNA of the CDR3: TGCGCCAGCAGGGACAGGGCAACTAATGAAAAACTGTTTTTT. Residues: CASRDRATNEKLFF.

In this sample, this clone turned up once. This rearrangement joins TRBV4-1 to TRBJ1-5, with D perhaps matching TRBD1 (5 bases). The V end was cut by 4 bases, the J end by 2 bases, with 6 bases between. The CDR3 contains 13 residues. Germline lookup yields CDR1 MGHRA and CDR2 YSYEKL. The CDR3 spells CASSPRGNQPQHF. In nucleotides, the CDR3 is TGCGCCAGCAGCCCCAGGGGCAATCAGCCCCAGCATTTT.

This rearrangement joins TRBV5-1 to TRBJ2-2; 11 bases line up with TRBD2. The V gene end was trimmed by 4 bases and the J gene end by 7 bases; junction bases not matched to a gene: 6. The CDR3 is made up of 15 amino acids. The germline V gene has CDR1 SGHRS and CDR2 YFSETQ. CDR3 nucleotide sequence: TGCGCCAGCAGCGGCACTAGCGGGGGAGACGGGGAGCTGTTTTTT. Amino acid sequence: CASSGTSGGDGELFF.

A few counts support this clone. The V gene is TRBV10-2, the J gene TRBJ1-2; TRBD1 is a possible D gene (5 bases). Trimming removed 5 bases from V and 0 bases from J, with 16 bases in between. This CDR3 is built from 16 residues. The germline V gene has CDR1 WSHSY and CDR2 SAAADI. The CDR3: CASSSGPQNTNYGYTF. The CDR3 DNA is TGCGCCAGCAGTTCAGGGCCGCAAAACACTAACTATGGCTACACCTTC.

The chain carries TRBV15 and TRBJ1-5; the D is unclear. The CDR3 has 16 residues. Trimming pared 0 bases from V and 4 bases from J, leaving 13 bases between. CDR1 is LNHNV and CDR2 is YYDKDF in the germline V gene (reference sequence). CDR3 loop: CATSREMGGRNQPQHF. CDR3 DNA sequence: TGTGCCACCAGCAGAGAAATGGGAGGCCGAAATCAGCCCCAGCATTTT.

The chain has TRBV11-2 and TRBJ2-2; D remains ambiguous. CDR1 is SGHAT, CDR2 FQNNGV, per germline. V was pared by 3 bases and J by 2 bases, with 10 bases between. The CDR3 runs 15 residues. CDR3: CASSLVQANTGELFF. CDR3 nucleotide sequence: TGTGCCAGCAGCTTGGTTCAGGCTAACACCGGGGAGCTGTTTTTT.

This chain joins TRBV28 and TRBJ1-1; no reliable D call. This CDR3 spans 15 amino acids. Trimming took 1 base from V and 2 from J, leaving 11 bases between them. Germline CDR1 is MDHEN and CDR2 is SYDVKM. This chain's CDR3 is CASSLFLAGNTEAFF. The CDR3 DNA sequence: TGTGCCAGCAGTTTATTCCTGGCGGGTAACACTGAAGCTTTCTTT.

This clone was observed once. The rearrangement uses TRBV7-9 and TRBJ1-2; maybe TRBD1 (5 bases). This CDR3 comprises 14 residues. Germline V lookup: CDR1 SEHNR, CDR2 FQNEAQ (reference sequence). Trimming stripped 5 bases from V and 5 bases from J, with 15 bases between. CDR3 sequence (DNA): TGTGCCAGCAGCCGTGGGGCTAGTACGTATGGCTACACCTTC. Its protein is CASSRGASTYGYTF.

This chain joins TRBV30 and TRBJ2-5; 9 bases match TRBD1. Trimming cost V 0 bases and J 2 bases; bases outside gene matches: 13. This CDR3 comprises 18 residues. Germline assignment: CDR1 GTSNPN and CDR2 SVGIG (reference sequence). For the CDR3, the DNA is TGTGCCTGGAGTGTACAAGGGACAGGGAATATACGTCAAGAGACCCAGTACTTC. Its translation: CAWSVQGTGNIRQETQYF.

The CDR3 region has the DNA TGTGCCAGCAGTCGCCAACCGGGACAGACCTACGAGCAGTACTTC. It translates to CASSRQPGQTYEQYF. V usage is TRBV2 and J usage is TRBJ2-7; 7 nucleotides line up with TRBD1. The germline V gene has CDR1 SNHLY and CDR2 FYNNEI. The trim removed 5 bases at V and 2 bases at J, leaving 9 bases unmatched. This CDR3 is 15 amino acids long.

The rearrangement uses TRBV25-1 and TRBJ2-6; the D is unclear. This CDR3 is built from 12 residues. Germline V gene sequence: CDR1 MGHDK, CDR2 SYGVNS. The germline V and J ends were trimmed by 5 bases and 3 bases, with 2 bases remaining between them. The CDR3 reads CASSFGANVLTF. CDR3 bases: TGTGCCAGCAGTTTTGGGGCCAACGTCCTGACTTTC.

This chain connects TRBV18 to TRBJ2-7; D is perhaps TRBD1 or TRBD2 (6 bases each). The V gene's germline CDR1 is KGHSH and CDR2 LQKENI. V was trimmed by 3 bases and J by 4 bases, leaving 19 bases between them. This CDR3 contains 16 residues. DNA for the CDR3: TGTGCCAGCTCACCGGTTCCGAAGGGGGGTTCGTACGAGCAGTACTTC. Amino acid sequence: CASSPVPKGGSYEQYF. The whole variable domain, remainder taken from reference TRBV18 and TRBJ2-7, is NAGVMQNPRHLVRRRGQEARLRCSPMKGHSHVYWYRQLPEEGLKFMVYLQKENIIDESGMPKERFSAEFPKEGPSILRIQQVVRGDSAAYFCASSPVPKGGSYEQYFGPGTRLTVT.

The chain joins TRBV19 to TRBJ2-2, with 10 bases matching TRBD1. CDR3 size: 17 residues. CDR1 and CDR2 (germline): LNHDA, SQIVND (reference sequence). J gave up 0 bases and V 3 bases, and 4 bases lay outside the gene matches. The CDR3 loop reads CASSIGGQGTNTGELFF. CDR3 nucleotide sequence: TGTGCCAGTAGTATTGGGGGACAGGGGACGAACACCGGGGAGCTGTTTTTT.

The gene calls are TRBV30 and TRBJ1-2; weak D call: TRBD1 (5 bases). Germline V gene sequence: CDR1 GTSNPN, CDR2 SVGIG (reference sequence). The germline V and J ends were trimmed by 2 bases and 7 bases, with 14 bases remaining between them. CDR3 size: 13 residues. CDR3 sequence (DNA): TGTGCCTGGAGTTCAGGGATAGGACTTGGCTACACCTTC. Protein product: CAWSSGIGLGYTF.

The chain is built from TRBV5-1 and TRBJ1-1, with unresolved D. Trimming took 0 bases from V and 0 from J, leaving 6 bases between them. CDR1 SGHRS and CDR2 YFSETQ come from the germline V gene. The CDR3 is made up of 14 amino acids. The CDR3 spells CASSLGGMNTEAFF. The CDR3 region has the DNA TGCGCCAGCAGCTTGGGAGGGATGAACACTGAAGCTTTCTTT.

This clone has only a few counts. The gene calls are TRBV5-6 and TRBJ2-5; D might be TRBD1 (5 bases). Germline lookup yields CDR1 SGHDT and CDR2 YYEEEE. The CDR3 consists of 14 residues. Between the trimmed V and J ends, which lost 2 bases and 0 bases, there was a span of 8 bases. DNA for the CDR3: TGTGCCAGCAGCTTTCCCAGGGACCAAGAGACCCAGTACTTC. Protein: CASSFPRDQETQYF.

The chain links TRBV5-1 to TRBJ1-2; TRBD1 matches 7 bases. From germline, CDR1 is SGHRS and CDR2 YFSETQ. V lost 4 bases, J lost 8 bases, and 8 bases stayed unmatched. There are 13 residues in the CDR3. The CDR3 region is CASSPRQGDGYTF. Here the CDR3 DNA reads TGCGCCAGCAGCCCTCGACAGGGTGACGGCTACACCTTC.

This chain links TRBV27 with TRBJ2-7; possibly TRBD2 for D (7 bases). The CDR3 loop spans 13 amino acids. Trimming cost V 8 bases and J 3 bases, with 14 bases left between them. Germline lookup yields CDR1 MNHEY and CDR2 SMNVEV (reference sequence). The CDR3 DNA is TGTGCCAGCGGGGGGGGGCTCCTCTACGAGCAGTACTTC. Its translation: CASGGGLLYEQYF.

V usage is TRBV7-3 and J usage is TRBJ2-5; D might be TRBD2 (6 bases). Germline values: CDR1 SGHTA, CDR2 FQGTGA. This CDR3 region has 13 residues. The ends were cut back, 5 bases at V and 5 bases at J, with 12 bases in the middle. CDR3 loop: CASSPGGWETQYF. CDR3 nucleotide sequence: TGTGCCAGCAGCCCTGGGGGGTGGGAGACCCAGTACTTC.

The chain links TRBV19 to TRBJ2-7; D tentatively reads TRBD1 or TRBD2 (5 bases each). CDR1 is LNHDA and CDR2 is SQIVND in the germline V gene (reference sequence). Trimming cost V 5 bases and J 0 bases, with 14 bases left between them. The CDR3 is 15 amino acids. DNA for the CDR3: TGTGCCAGTAGTTACTCCGGGACGGACTCCTACGAGCAGTACTTC. Translation: CASSYSGTDSYEQYF.

On this clone: Since a much larger clone is just one base distant, this may be a read error. V is TRBV29-1 and J is TRBJ1-2; D gene uncertain. The CDR3 contains 11 residues. Germline CDR1 and CDR2: SQVTM and ANQGSEA. With 4 bases removed from V and 2 bases from J, the gap between germline ends came to 5 bases. The CDR3 sequence is CSVGINYGYTF. CDR3 nucleotides: TGCAGCGTTGGGATCAACTATGGCTACACCTTC.

The rearrangement joins TRBV19 to TRBJ2-3; 10 bases line up with TRBD1. The CDR3 has 16 amino acids. Germline-derived CDR1 and CDR2 are LNHDA and SQIVND (reference sequence). V dropped 2 bases and J dropped 4; count of bases not matched to a gene: 6. CDR3 coding DNA: TGTGCCAGTAGTATAAAGACAGGGGGCAGCGCAGATACGCAGTATTTT. This translates into CASSIKTGGSADTQYF.

In this sample, this clone turned up a few times. The chain recombines TRBV11-2 with TRBJ2-7; TRBD1 matches 9 bases. V gave up 4 bases and J gave up 4 bases; unmatched junction bases: 5. There are 14 residues in the CDR3. Looked up from germline, CDR1 is SGHAT and CDR2 is FQNNGV. As DNA, the CDR3 is TGTGCCAGCAGCTCACTCGGGACAGGGTACGAGCAGTACTTC. Translation gives CASSSLGTGYEQYF.

V is TRBV25-1 and J is TRBJ1-3; 12 bases are shared with TRBD1. With 3 bases clipped from V and 10 bases from J, the junction kept 10 bases outside the gene matches. The CDR3 runs to 16 residues. The V gene's germline CDR1 is MGHDK and CDR2 SYGVNS. The CDR3 here is CASSDPLGQGAGTIYF. DNA for the CDR3: TGTGCCAGCAGTGATCCTTTGGGACAGGGGGCCGGGACCATATATTTT.

The gene calls are TRBV6-1 and TRBJ1-1; no definite D call. The CDR3 runs to 14 residues. V dropped 4 bases and J dropped 0 bases, with 9 bases sitting between them. Germline loops: CDR1 MNHNS, CDR2 SASEGT. CDR3 in DNA: TGTGCCAGCAGTGCGGGCATCATGAACACTGAAGCTTTCTTT. Its translation is CASSAGIMNTEAFF.

The chain has TRBV2 and TRBJ2-5, with 9 positions matching TRBD1. In germline, CDR1 is SNHLY, CDR2 FYNNEI. The CDR3 has 14 residues. The trim removed 4 bases at V and 6 bases at J, leaving 6 bases unmatched. The CDR3 region has the DNA TGTGCCAGCAGTGGAGAACAGGGGGCACAGACCCAGTACTTC. Protein sequence: CASSGEQGAQTQYF.